Here is one TCR beta chain with its context. Its antigen remains unknown. A single base separates this from a much larger clone, so it may be a read error. The time point was: persistent/refractory GD, antithyroid drugs over 5 years with positive TRAb. RNA extracted from PBMCs served as the sequencing template. HTBI primers from iRepertoire and Arm-PCR of CDR3 regions yielded the TCR beta libraries. Via MiXCR, TCRdb re-called the multiplex PCR reads, giving one row per CDR3 protein. The sample includes hundreds of thousands of distinct CDR3 sequences, approximately 23% of them seen just once. The data are from a study of regulatory T cells in long-lasting Graves disease. In the study overall: Those with persistent Graves' disease had received antithyroid drugs for over 5 years with positive TSH receptor antibodies. Overall study findings and caveats: The study found TRBV28, TRBJ1-2 and TRBJ2-5 favored in persistent disease. Having few samples may have compromised the accuracy.

The CDR3 sequence is 14 residues long. Germline V gives CDR1 MNHEY, CDR2 SVGEGT. Trimming removed 7 bases from V and 5 bases from J; junction bases left unmatched: 8. The sequences come from peripheral blood mononuclear cells (PBMCs), collected when the disease was refractory, from a patient treated with antithyroid drugs. The origin of this receptor is a female donor with Graves disease. The chain carries TRBV6-2 or TRBV6-3 and TRBJ1-5, with TRBD1 matching 7 bases. The CDR3 bases are TGTGCCAGCATACCGGCAGGGGGACATCAGCCCCAGCATTTT. Residues: CASIPAGGHQPQHF.